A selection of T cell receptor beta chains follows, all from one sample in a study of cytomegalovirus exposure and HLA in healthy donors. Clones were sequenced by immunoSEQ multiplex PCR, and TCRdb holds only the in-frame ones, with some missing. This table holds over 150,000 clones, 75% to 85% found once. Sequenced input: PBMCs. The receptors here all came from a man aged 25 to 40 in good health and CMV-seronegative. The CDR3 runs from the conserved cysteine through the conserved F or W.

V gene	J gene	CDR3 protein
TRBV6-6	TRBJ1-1	CASSRDAGGINTEAFF
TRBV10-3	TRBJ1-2	CAISESRLNYGYTF
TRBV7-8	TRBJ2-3	CASSFKRGSTDTQYF
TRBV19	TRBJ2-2	CASSGRIASGELFF
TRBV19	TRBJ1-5	CASSIRQGAFGGPFGESQPQHF
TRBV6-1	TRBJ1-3	CASTRGVGNTIYF
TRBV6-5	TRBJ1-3	CASSYSGGGGNTIYF
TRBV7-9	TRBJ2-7	CASSLVPGKDEQYF
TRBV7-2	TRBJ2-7	CASSLTYYEQYF
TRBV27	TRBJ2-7	CASRPWDRAYEQYF
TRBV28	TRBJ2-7	CASSRLAGEDYEQYF
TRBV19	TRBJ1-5	CASQITGEDSNQPQHF
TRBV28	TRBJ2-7	CASSPLAGGPYEQYF
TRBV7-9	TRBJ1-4	CASSINRGFNEKLFF
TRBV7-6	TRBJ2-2	CASSLAGKRRITTTGELFF
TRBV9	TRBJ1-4	CASSAEGFTNEKLFF
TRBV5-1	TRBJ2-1	CASSGSDYMGNEQFF
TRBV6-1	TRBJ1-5	CASSEAHPLEGHF
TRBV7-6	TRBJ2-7	CASSLASSGSSYEQYF
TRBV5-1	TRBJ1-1	CASSPGRENTEAFF
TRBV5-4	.	CASSPGLAEEYQETQYF
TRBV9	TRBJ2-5	CASSYPGGEGLETQYF
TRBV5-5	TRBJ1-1	CASSSTGQMNTEAFF
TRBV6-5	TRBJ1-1	CASTRQGAPLEAFF
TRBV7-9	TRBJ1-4	CASSQNTGLGEKLFF
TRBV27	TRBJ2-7	CASSLSIGTGSYEQYF
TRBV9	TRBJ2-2	CASSVGTGGLTGELFF
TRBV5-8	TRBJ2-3	CASSSGQTSTDTQYF
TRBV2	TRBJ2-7	CASRPGTGGRWEQYF
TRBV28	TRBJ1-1	CASSSLQANTEAFF
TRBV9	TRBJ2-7	CASSTSLASYEQYF
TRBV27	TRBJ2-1	CASSLGGTALWDEQFF
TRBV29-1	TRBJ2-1	CSGRTRRNEQFF
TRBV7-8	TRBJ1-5	CASSEGGALNQPQHF
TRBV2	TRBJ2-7	CASSWSGPFYEQYF
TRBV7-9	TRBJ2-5	CSSSLDKETQYF